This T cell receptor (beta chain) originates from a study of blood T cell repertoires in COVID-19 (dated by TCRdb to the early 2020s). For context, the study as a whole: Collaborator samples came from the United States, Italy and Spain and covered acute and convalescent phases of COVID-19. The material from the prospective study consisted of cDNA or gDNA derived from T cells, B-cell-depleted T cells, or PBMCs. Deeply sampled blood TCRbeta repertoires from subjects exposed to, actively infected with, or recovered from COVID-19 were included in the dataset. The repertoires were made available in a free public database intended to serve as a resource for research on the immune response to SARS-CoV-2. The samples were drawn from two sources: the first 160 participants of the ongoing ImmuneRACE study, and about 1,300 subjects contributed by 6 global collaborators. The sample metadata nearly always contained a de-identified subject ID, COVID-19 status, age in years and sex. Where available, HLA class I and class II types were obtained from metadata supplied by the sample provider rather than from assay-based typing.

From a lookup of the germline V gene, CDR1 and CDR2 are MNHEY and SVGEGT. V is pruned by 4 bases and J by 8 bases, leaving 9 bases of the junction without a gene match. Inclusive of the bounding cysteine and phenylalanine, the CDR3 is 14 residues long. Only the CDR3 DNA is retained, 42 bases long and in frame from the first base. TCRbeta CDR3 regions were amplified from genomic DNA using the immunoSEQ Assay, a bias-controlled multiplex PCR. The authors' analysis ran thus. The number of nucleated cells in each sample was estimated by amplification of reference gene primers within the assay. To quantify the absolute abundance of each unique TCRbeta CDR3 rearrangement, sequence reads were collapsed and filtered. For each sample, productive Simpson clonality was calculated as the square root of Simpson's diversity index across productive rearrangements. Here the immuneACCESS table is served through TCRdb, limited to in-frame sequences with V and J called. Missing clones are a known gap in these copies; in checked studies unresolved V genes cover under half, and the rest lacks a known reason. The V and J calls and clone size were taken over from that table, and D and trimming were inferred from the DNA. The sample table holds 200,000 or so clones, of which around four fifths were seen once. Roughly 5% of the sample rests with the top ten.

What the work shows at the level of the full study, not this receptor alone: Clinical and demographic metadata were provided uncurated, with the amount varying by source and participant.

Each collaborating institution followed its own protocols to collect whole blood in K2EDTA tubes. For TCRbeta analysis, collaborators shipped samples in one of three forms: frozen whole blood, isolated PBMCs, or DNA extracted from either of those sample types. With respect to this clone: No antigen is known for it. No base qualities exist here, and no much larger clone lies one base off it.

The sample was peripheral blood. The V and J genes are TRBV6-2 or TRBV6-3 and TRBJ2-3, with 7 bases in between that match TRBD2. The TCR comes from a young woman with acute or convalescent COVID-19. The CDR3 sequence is CASSWTRQRRTQYF. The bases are TGTGCCAGCAGTTGGACTAGACAAAGGCGTACGCAGTATTTT.